Below, 5 T cell receptor beta chains from the same sample are listed, as sequenced in a study of T cell changes during pregnancy in multiple sclerosis. Generated by immunoSEQ multiplex PCR, the TCRdb table keeps only in-frame clones and is missing some. This sample yields tens of thousands of clones, of which about 91% are seen a single time; under 0.35% belongs to the top ten. The sequencing used CD4+ T cells from peripheral blood mononuclear cells, collected in the third trimester of pregnancy. These receptor sequences come from a female donor in good health, enrolled as a control in a pregnancy study.

CDR3 sequence (DNA): TGTGCCAGCAGCCAACTAACAAGGGGAGGCAACACTGAAGCTTTCTTT. Translated: CASSQLTRGGNTEAFF. The rearrangement uses TRBV4-2 and TRBJ1-1; tentatively, D is TRBD1 (5 bases). This CDR3 has 16 residues. Germline V gene sequence: CDR1 LGHNA, CDR2 YNFKEQ. V gave up 2 bases and J gave up 2 bases, with 15 bases separating them.

The rearrangement uses TRBV20-1 and TRBJ2-2; D not resolved. This CDR3 region has 11 residues. Looked up from germline, CDR1 is DFQATT and CDR2 is SNEGSKA (reference sequence). The V gene lost 5 bases and the J gene lost 5 bases, with 6 bases spanning the gap. For the CDR3, the DNA is TGCAGTGCTGAGAAGACCGGGGAGCTGTTTTTT. Translation gives CSAEKTGELFF.

The chain couples TRBV7-3 to TRBJ1-2; 8 nucleotides align to TRBD1. V lost 5 bases to trimming and J lost 4 bases; unmatched junction nucleotides: 12. Germline lookup yields CDR1 SGHTA and CDR2 FQGTGA. The CDR3 runs to 16 residues. The CDR3 coding sequence is TGTGCCAGCAGCCCGGAGGGGGACAGGCGTATCTATGGCTACACCTTC. Amino acid sequence: CASSPEGDRRIYGYTF.

The rearrangement uses TRBV6-5 and TRBJ1-5, with 8 bases matching TRBD1. This CDR3 is built from 14 residues. Per germline, CDR1 MNHEY and CDR2 SVGAGI. The V gene end was trimmed by 2 bases and the J gene end by 7 bases; junction bases not matched to a gene: 4. The chain's CDR3 is CASSYDRGGQPQHF. DNA of the CDR3: TGTGCCAGCAGTTACGACAGGGGCGGCCAGCCCCAGCATTTT.

This rearrangement joins TRBV5-6 to TRBJ1-2, with D possibly matching TRBD1 (6 bases). The CDR3 consists of 16 residues. V shed 4 bases and J shed 0 bases, with 16 bases lying between them. The germline gives CDR1 SGHDT, CDR2 YYEEEE. CDR3 in amino acids: CASSLPRDIANYGYTF. The CDR3, as DNA: TGTGCCAGCAGCCTACCCCGGGACATAGCTAACTATGGCTACACCTTC.